This T cell receptor beta chain comes out of a study of blood T cell repertoires in COVID-19. The repertoire was sequenced with immunoSEQ multiplex PCR; TCRdb's copy has only in-frame clones and lacks some. The sample contains roughly 450,000 clones, about nine tenths of which appear only once. Germline-derived CDR1 and CDR2 are KGHDR and SFDVKD. This CDR3 region has 16 residues. With V trimmed by 5 bases and J by 4 bases, 10 bases remained unmatched. Sequencing was performed on PBMCs or T cells enriched from blood (not recorded which). This chain uses TRBV24-1 with TRBJ1-3; the match to TRBD1 covers 7 bases. The source is a man between 18 and 35 years old who had recovered from COVID-19. The CDR3 nucleotides read TGTGCCACCAGTGCCAGCAGACAGGGCGGCGGAAACACCATATATTTT. It translates to CATSASRQGGGNTIYF.